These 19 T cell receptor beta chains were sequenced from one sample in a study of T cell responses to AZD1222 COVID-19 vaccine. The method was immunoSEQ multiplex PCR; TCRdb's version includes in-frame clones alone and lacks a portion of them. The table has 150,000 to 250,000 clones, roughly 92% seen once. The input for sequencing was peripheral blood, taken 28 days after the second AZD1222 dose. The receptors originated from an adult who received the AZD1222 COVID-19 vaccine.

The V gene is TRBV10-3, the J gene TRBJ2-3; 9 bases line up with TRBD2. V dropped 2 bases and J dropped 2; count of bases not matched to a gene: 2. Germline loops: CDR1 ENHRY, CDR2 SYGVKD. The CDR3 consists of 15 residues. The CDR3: CAISEGTSFTDTQYF. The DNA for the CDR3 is TGTGCCATCAGTGAGGGGACTAGCTTCACAGATACGCAGTATTTT.

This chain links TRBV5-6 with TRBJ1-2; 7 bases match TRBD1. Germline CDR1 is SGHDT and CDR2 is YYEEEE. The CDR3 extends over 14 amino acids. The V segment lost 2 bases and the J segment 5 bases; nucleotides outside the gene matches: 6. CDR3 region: CASSFQGTAYGYTF. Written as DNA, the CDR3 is TGTGCCAGCAGCTTTCAAGGGACAGCTTATGGCTACACCTTC.

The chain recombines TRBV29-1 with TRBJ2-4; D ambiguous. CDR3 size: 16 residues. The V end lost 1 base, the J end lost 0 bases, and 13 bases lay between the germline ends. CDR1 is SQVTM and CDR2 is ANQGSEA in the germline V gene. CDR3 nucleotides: TGCAGCGTTGAAGTAGATCTGGGCCCAGCCAAAAACATTCAGTACTTC. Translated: CSVEVDLGPAKNIQYF.

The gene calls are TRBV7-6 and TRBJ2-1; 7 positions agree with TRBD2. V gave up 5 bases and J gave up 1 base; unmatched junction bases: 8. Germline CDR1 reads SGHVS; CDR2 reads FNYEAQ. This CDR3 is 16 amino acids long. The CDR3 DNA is TGTGCCAGCAGCCGGGCTAGCGGCCGATCCTACAATGAGCAGTTCTTC. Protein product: CASSRASGRSYNEQFF.

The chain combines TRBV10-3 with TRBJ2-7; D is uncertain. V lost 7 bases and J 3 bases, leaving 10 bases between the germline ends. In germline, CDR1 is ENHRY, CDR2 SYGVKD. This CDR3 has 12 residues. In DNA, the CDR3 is TGTGCCATCAATAATGGGCTCTACGAGCAGTACTTC. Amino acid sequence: CAINNGLYEQYF.

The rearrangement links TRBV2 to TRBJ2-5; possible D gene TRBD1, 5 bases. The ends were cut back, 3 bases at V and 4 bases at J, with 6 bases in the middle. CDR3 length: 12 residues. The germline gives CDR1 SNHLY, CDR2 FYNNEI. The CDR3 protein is CASSDQGETQYF. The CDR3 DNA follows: TGTGCCAGCAGTGATCAGGGAGAGACCCAGTACTTC.

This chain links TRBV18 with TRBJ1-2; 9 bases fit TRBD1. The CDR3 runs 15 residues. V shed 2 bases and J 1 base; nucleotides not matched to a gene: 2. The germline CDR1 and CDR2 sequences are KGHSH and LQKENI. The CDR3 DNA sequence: TGTGCCAGCTCACCAGACAGGGGGAATAACTATGGCTACACCTTC. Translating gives CASSPDRGNNYGYTF.

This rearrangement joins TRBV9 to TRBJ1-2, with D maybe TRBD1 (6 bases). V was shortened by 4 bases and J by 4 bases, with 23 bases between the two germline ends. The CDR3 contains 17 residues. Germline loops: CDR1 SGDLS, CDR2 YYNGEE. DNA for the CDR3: TGTGCCAGCAGCCCTCGGGGGGGGCGGAGGGAACTCTATGGCTACACCTTC. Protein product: CASSPRGGRRELYGYTF.

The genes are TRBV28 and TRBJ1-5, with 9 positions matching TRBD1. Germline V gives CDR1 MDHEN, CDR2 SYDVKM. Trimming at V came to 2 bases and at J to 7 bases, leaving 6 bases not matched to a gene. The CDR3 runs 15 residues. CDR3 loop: CASSLGGQGRQPQHF. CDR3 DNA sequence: TGTGCCAGCAGTTTAGGGGGACAGGGTAGGCAGCCCCAGCATTTT.

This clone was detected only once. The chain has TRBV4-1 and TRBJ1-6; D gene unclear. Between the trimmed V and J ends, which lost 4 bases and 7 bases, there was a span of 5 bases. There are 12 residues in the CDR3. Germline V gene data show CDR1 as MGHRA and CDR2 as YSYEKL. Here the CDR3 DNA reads TGCGCCAGCAGCCGAGGAAATTCACCCCTCCACTTT. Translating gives CASSRGNSPLHF.

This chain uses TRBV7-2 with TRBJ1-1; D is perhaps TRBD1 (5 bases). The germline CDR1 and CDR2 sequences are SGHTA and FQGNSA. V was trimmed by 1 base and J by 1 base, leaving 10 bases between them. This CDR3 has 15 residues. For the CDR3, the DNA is TGTGCCAGCAGCTTAGGAGGGGCTGCGAACACTGAAGCTTTCTTT. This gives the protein CASSLGGAANTEAFF.

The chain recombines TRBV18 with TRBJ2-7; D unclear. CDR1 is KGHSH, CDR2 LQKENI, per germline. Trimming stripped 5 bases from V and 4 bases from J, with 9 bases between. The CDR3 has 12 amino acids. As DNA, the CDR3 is TGTGCCAGCTCAGTGGACCTTTACGAGCAGTACTTC. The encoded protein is CASSVDLYEQYF.

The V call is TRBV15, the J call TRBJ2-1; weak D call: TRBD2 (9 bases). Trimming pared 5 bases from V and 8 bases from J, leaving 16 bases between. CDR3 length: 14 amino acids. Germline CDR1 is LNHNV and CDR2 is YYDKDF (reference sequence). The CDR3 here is CATSSSGTGDEQFF. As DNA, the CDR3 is TGTGCCACCAGCTCTAGCGGGACAGGAGATGAGCAGTTCTTC.

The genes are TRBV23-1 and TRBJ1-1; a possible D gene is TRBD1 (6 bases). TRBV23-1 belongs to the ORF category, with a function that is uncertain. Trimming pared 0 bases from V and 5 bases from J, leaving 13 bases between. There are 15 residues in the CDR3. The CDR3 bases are TGCGCCAGCAGTCAATCGTTACGGGGGGCGACTGAAGCTTTCTTT. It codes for CASSQSLRGATEAFF.

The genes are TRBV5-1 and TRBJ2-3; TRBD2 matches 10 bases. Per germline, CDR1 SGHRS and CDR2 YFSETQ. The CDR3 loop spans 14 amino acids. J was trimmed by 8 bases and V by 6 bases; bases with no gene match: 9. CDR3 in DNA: TGCGCCAGCACCCCCCCCCTAGCGGGAGTTACGCAGTATTTT. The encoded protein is CASTPPLAGVTQYF.

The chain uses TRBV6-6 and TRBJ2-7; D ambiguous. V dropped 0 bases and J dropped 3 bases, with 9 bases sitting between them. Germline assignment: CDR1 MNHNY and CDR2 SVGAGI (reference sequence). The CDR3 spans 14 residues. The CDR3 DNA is TGTGCCAGCAGTTACTCGCAGAGTAACTACGAGCAGTACTTC. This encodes CASSYSQSNYEQYF.

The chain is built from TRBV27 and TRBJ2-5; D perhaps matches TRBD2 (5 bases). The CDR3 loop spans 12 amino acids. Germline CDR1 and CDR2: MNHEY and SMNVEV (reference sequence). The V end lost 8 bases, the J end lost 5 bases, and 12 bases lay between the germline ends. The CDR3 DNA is TGTGCCAGCGGCGTGACGGGGGAGACCCAGTACTTC. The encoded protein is CASGVTGETQYF.

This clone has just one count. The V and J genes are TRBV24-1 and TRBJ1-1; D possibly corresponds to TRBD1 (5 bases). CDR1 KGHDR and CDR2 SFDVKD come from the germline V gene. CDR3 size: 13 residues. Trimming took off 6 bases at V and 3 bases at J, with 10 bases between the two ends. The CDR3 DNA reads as TGTGCCACCAGTTCGGGGGAGTACACTGAAGCTTTCTTT. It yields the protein CATSSGEYTEAFF.

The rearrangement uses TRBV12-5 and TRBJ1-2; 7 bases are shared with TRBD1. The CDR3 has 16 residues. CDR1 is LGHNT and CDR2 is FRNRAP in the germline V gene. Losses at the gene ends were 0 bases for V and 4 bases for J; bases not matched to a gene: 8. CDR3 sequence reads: CASGLVRDRASYGYTF. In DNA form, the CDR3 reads TGTGCTAGTGGTTTGGTACGTGACAGGGCCAGCTATGGCTACACCTTC.